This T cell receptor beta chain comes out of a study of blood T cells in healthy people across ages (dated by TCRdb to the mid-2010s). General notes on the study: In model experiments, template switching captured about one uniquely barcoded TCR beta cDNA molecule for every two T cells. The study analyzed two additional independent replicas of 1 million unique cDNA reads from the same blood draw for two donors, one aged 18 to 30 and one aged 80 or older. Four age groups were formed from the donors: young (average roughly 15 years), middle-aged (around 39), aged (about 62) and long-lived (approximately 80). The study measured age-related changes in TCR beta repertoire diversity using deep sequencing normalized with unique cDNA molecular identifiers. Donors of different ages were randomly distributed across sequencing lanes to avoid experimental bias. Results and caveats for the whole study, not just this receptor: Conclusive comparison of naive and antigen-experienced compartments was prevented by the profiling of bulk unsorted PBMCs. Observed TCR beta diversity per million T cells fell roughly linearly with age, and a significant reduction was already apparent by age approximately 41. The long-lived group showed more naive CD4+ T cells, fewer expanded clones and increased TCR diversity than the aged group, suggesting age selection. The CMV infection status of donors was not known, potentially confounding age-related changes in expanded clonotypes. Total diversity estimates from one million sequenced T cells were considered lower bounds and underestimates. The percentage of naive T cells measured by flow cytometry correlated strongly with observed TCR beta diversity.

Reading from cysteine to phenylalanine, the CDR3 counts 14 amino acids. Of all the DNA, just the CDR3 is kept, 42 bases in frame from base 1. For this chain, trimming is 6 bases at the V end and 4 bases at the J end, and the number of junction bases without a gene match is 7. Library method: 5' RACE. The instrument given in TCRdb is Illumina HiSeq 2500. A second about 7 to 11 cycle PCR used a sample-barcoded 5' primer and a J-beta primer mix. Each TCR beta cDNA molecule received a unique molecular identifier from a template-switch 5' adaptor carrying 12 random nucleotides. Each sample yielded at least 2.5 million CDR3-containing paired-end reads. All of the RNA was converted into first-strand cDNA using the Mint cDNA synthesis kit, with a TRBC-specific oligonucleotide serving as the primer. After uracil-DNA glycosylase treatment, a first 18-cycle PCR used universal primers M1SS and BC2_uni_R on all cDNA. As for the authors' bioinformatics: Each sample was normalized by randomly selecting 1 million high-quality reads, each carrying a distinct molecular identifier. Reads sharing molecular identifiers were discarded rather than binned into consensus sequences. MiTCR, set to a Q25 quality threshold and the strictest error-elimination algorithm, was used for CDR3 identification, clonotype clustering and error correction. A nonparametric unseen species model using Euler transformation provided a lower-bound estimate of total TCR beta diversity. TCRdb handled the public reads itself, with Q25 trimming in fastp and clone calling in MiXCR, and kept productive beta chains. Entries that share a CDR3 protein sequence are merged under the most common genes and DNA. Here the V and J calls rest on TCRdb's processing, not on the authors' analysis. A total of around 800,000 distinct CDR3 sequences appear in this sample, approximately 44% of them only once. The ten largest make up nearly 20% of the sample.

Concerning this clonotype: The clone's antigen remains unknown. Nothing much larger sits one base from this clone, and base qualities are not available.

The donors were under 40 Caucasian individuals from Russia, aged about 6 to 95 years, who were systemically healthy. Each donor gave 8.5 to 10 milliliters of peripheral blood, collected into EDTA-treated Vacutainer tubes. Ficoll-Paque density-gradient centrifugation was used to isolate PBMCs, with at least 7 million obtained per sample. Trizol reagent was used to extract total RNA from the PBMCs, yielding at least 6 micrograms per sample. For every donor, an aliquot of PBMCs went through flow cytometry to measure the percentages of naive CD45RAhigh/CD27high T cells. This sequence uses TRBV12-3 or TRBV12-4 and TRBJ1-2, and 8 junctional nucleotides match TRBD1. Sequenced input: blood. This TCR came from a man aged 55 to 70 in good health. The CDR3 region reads CASSRTGRFYGYTF. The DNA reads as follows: TGTGCCAGCAGCCGGACAGGGCGCTTCTATGGCTACACCTTC.